The 18 T cell receptor beta chains given below trace back to one sample, sequenced in a study of blood T cell repertoires in COVID-19. The data were produced by immunoSEQ multiplex PCR, yet TCRdb's version contains in-frame clones alone and is incomplete. The sample has tens of thousands of clones, just over 85% seen once; the top ten hold about 24%. Sample: peripheral blood. The receptors shown here come from a woman over 75 in a cohort sampled during active or convalescent COVID-19.

The V and J genes are TRBV7-9 and TRBJ1-1; D is possibly TRBD1 (6 bases). Germline CDR1 reads SEHNR; CDR2 reads FQNEAQ (reference sequence). The length of the CDR3 is 14 residues. The V end lost 6 bases, the J end lost 4 bases, and 15 bases lay between the germline ends. DNA of the CDR3: TGTGCCAGCAGTGTAACAGGGCCCAGCACTGAAGCTTTCTTT. Protein product: CASSVTGPSTEAFF.

This rearrangement joins TRBV7-8 to TRBJ1-3; D not certain. CDR3 length: 15 residues. The germline CDR1 and CDR2 sequences are SGHVS and FQNEAQ. V shed 5 bases and J shed 1 base, with 12 bases lying between them. The DNA for the CDR3 is TGTGCCAGCAGCCACCGGCGGGGTTCTGGAAACACCATATATTTT. Its protein product is CASSHRRGSGNTIYF. The complete variable domain, with remaining parts taken from reference TRBV7-8 and TRBJ1-3, reads GAGVSQSPRYKVAKRGQDVALRCDPISGHVSLFWYQQALGQGPEFLTYFQNEAQLDKSGLPSDRFFAERPEGSVSTLKIQRTQQEDSAVYLCASSHRRGSGNTIYFGEGSWLTVV.

The genes are TRBV6-5 and TRBJ2-5; 7 bases agree with TRBD1. The CDR3 spans 15 residues. Trimming took 5 bases from V and 3 from J; bases not matched to a gene: 9. Germline V gene data show CDR1 as MNHEY and CDR2 as SVGAGI. CDR3 coding DNA: TGTGCCAGCAGTACGACATTTACAGGGGAAGAGACCCAGTACTTC. Amino acid sequence: CASSTTFTGEETQYF.

V gene TRBV6-5 combines with J gene TRBJ1-1; possibly TRBD1 for D (5 bases). With 0 bases removed from V and 7 bases from J, the gap between germline ends came to 12 bases. The CDR3 spans 14 residues. The germline V gene has CDR1 MNHEY and CDR2 SVGAGI. CDR3 protein: CASSYSLGPGEAFF. Here the CDR3 DNA reads TGTGCCAGCAGTTACTCCTTGGGGCCCGGTGAAGCTTTCTTT.

CDR3 protein: CASSQVAGGSETQYF. The CDR3 DNA sequence: TGTGCCAGCAGCCAAGTTGCGGGAGGGTCGGAGACCCAGTACTTC. The chain combines TRBV3-1 (or the pseudogene TRBV3-2) with TRBJ2-5; 9 bases align to TRBD2. V shed 1 base and J 5 bases; nucleotides not matched to a gene: 5. The CDR3 runs to 15 residues. From germline, CDR1 is LGHDT and CDR2 YNNKEL (reference sequence).

The chain is built from TRBV6-6 and TRBJ1-5; the match to TRBD1 covers 10 bases. The CDR3 is 15 amino acids. The J segment lost 4 bases and the V segment lost 1 base, leaving 1 base of the junction unmatched. Germline assignment: CDR1 MNHNY and CDR2 SVGAGI (reference sequence). CDR3 in amino acids: CASSYWGQGNQPQHF. The CDR3 bases are TGTGCCAGCAGTTACTGGGGACAGGGGAATCAGCCCCAGCATTTT.

The chain links TRBV6-5 to TRBJ1-2; D is perhaps TRBD1 (6 bases). The germline CDR1 and CDR2 sequences are MNHEY and SVGAGI. The CDR3 is 13 residues long. V shed 6 bases and J shed 8 bases, with 16 bases lying between them. For the CDR3, the DNA is TGTGCCAGCAGCAACGGGGGGGCGGGAGGCTACACCTTC. It is translated as CASSNGGAGGYTF.

This clone was found once. The J gene is TRBJ1-1, the V gene TRBV18; D remains unclear. Trimming took off 3 bases at V and 1 base at J, with 9 bases between the two ends. CDR3 length equals 14 residues. Germline CDR1 and CDR2: KGHSH and LQKENI. CDR3 sequence: CASSPAQTNTEAFF. The CDR3, as DNA: TGTGCCAGCTCACCTGCACAGACGAACACTGAAGCTTTCTTT. Drawing the rest from reference TRBV18 and TRBJ1-1, the complete variable domain is NAGVMQNPRHLVRRRGQEARLRCSPMKGHSHVYWYRQLPEEGLKFMVYLQKENIIDESGMPKERFSAEFPKEGPSILRIQQVVRGDSAAYFCASSPAQTNTEAFFGQGTRLTVV.

The chain uses TRBV18 and TRBJ1-2, with D hard to call. The CDR3 totals 13 residues. Germline lookup yields CDR1 KGHSH and CDR2 LQKENI. V lost 1 base and J lost 6, with 9 bases in between. The CDR3 sequence: CASSPLEQDGYTF. The CDR3 DNA follows: TGTGCCAGCTCACCACTGGAGCAAGATGGCTACACCTTC.

This clone was seen a handful of times. The V call is TRBV7-2, the J call TRBJ1-2; TRBD1 matches at 8 bases. The germline gives CDR1 SGHTA, CDR2 FQGNSA. Trimming cost V 3 bases and J 4 bases; bases outside gene matches: 4. This CDR3 spans 14 amino acids. CDR3 DNA sequence: TGTGCCAGCAGCTTCATCGACAGGGGCTATGGCTACACCTTC. This codes for CASSFIDRGYGYTF.

This clone was picked up one time. CDR3 in DNA: TGCGCCAGCAGCCAATTCTCGGGACAGGGGAATGAAAAACTGTTTTTT. It is translated as CASSQFSGQGNEKLFF. The chain uses TRBV4-1 and TRBJ1-4, with 10 bases fitting TRBD1. Trimming at V came to 2 bases and at J to 5 bases, leaving 5 bases not matched to a gene. CDR1 is MGHRA and CDR2 is YSYEKL in the germline V gene. The CDR3 contains 16 residues.

The gene calls are TRBV18 and TRBJ1-1, with D possibly being TRBD1 (6 bases). Germline V gene sequence: CDR1 KGHSH, CDR2 LQKENI. CDR3 length: 16 residues. V was clipped by 3 bases and J by 0 bases, with 14 bases between them. The CDR3 reads CASSPTGYRVNTEAFF. CDR3 nucleotides: TGTGCCAGCTCACCTACCGGGTACAGGGTGAACACTGAAGCTTTCTTT.

The gene calls are TRBV28 and TRBJ2-7; TRBD2 agrees at 7 bases. The germline V gene has CDR1 MDHEN and CDR2 SYDVKM. J lost 4 bases, V lost 1 base, and 4 bases had no gene match. This CDR3 has 14 residues. CDR3 sequence (DNA): TGTGCCAGCAGTTTATCCTGGGAGGGTTACGAGCAGTACTTC. Protein: CASSLSWEGYEQYF.

The genes are TRBV11-2 and TRBJ2-5; 8 nucleotides agree with TRBD2. Germline CDR1 SGHAT, CDR2 FQNNGV. The CDR3 loop spans 15 amino acids. Unmatched junction bases numbered 6, after V lost 1 base and J lost 5 bases. The CDR3 DNA follows: TGTGCCAGCAGCTTAGGCAGCGGGAGCCCGGAGACCCAGTACTTC. Translated, it gives CASSLGSGSPETQYF.

The chain has TRBV18 and TRBJ2-5; 8 positions match TRBD1. V lost 4 bases, J lost 5 bases, and 12 bases stayed unmatched. The length of the CDR3 is 16 residues. Germline V gene data show CDR1 as KGHSH and CDR2 as LQKENI. Here the CDR3 reads CASSQEQGGPGETQYF. CDR3 DNA sequence: TGTGCCAGCTCACAAGAACAGGGGGGCCCAGGGGAGACCCAGTACTTC.

V is TRBV28 and J is TRBJ1-1; D is undetermined. The germline gives CDR1 MDHEN, CDR2 SYDVKM. V was trimmed by 4 bases and J by 2 bases, leaving 17 bases between them. The CDR3 length is 16 residues. CDR3 bases: TGTGCCAGCAGTTCACTGACACCTCTCCAAAACACTGAAGCTTTCTTT. Translating it yields CASSSLTPLQNTEAFF.

This chain connects TRBV27 to TRBJ2-3, with 12 bases matching TRBD1. This CDR3 spans 18 amino acids. Losses at the gene ends were 5 bases for V and 2 bases for J; bases not matched to a gene: 11. CDR1 and CDR2 (germline): MNHEY, SMNVEV (reference sequence). The CDR3: CASSGGTGGGLFTDTQYF. The DNA of the CDR3 is TGTGCCAGCAGTGGCGGGACAGGGGGCGGGTTGTTCACAGATACGCAGTATTTT.

The V and J genes are TRBV2 and TRBJ1-1, with no clear D. CDR1 SNHLY and CDR2 FYNNEI come from the germline V gene. Trimming left V 0 bases short and J 1 base short, with 9 bases between. There are 15 residues in the CDR3. The CDR3 sequence is CASSEARGANTEAFF. In DNA form, the CDR3 reads TGTGCCAGCAGTGAAGCGCGGGGAGCGAACACTGAAGCTTTCTTT. The full variable domain, rest sourced from reference TRBV2 and TRBJ1-1, is EPEVTQTPSHQVTQMGQEVILRCVPISNHLYFYWYRQILGQKVEFLVSFYNNEISEKSEIFDDQFSVERPDGSNFTLKIRSTKLEDSAMYFCASSEARGANTEAFFGQGTRLTVV.